The rows below give T cell receptor beta chains drawn from one sample of a study of T cells expressing NK-cell markers. After re-calling the 5' RACE reads, TCRdb lists one entry per CDR3 protein, DNA absent. In total, the table holds 120,000 to 150,000 distinct CDR3 sequences. The sequencing sample was made of blood T cells: a sorted CD56 or NKG2C T cell subset, CD4+ or CD8+ T cells, or bulk PBMC T cells (not recorded which). The receptor set was obtained from a man younger than 35 in good health. The CDR3 runs from the conserved cysteine through the conserved F or W. Fields, in order: J gene, clone size, V gene, CDR3 protein. The listing skips clone size in some rows; elsewhere it reads once, few, many or a size class.

j_gene: TRBJ2-7
abundance: NA
v_gene: TRBV5-1
CDR3aa: CASSFFNSAEQYF

j_gene: TRBJ2-1
abundance: NA
v_gene: TRBV12-3/TRBV12-4
CDR3aa: CASLVLGDNEQFF

j_gene: TRBJ2-7
abundance: NA
v_gene: TRBV20-1
CDR3aa: CSARDADRALEQYF

j_gene: TRBJ2-1
abundance: medium-sized
v_gene: TRBV7-6
CDR3aa: CAISPGEGHGDEQFF

j_gene: TRBJ2-1
abundance: NA
v_gene: TRBV25-1
CDR3aa: CASMGLGRNEQFF

j_gene: TRBJ1-5
abundance: NA
v_gene: TRBV25-1
CDR3aa: CASSESAVGNQPQHF

j_gene: TRBJ2-1
abundance: NA
v_gene: TRBV4-3
CDR3aa: CASSQDLAQSYNEQFF

j_gene: TRBJ2-1
abundance: NA
v_gene: TRBV27
CDR3aa: CASSFGGRVHEQFF

j_gene: TRBJ2-7
abundance: NA
v_gene: TRBV3-1
CDR3aa: CASSQDDGDTYEQYF

j_gene: TRBJ2-2
abundance: NA
v_gene: TRBV15
CDR3aa: CATSGASSGRYTGELFF

j_gene: TRBJ2-7
abundance: NA
v_gene: TRBV6-1
CDR3aa: CASSPPGLGSVEQYF

j_gene: TRBJ2-1
abundance: NA
v_gene: TRBV10-3
CDR3aa: CAISGGYNEQFF

j_gene: TRBJ1-1
abundance: NA
v_gene: TRBV6-1
CDR3aa: CASSETGGVEEAFF

j_gene: TRBJ1-1
abundance: NA
v_gene: TRBV27
CDR3aa: CASSGGWGTEAFF

j_gene: TRBJ2-1
abundance: NA
v_gene: TRBV19
CDR3aa: CASSPGVAYEQFF

j_gene: TRBJ1-5
abundance: NA
v_gene: TRBV13
CDR3aa: CASSEGLRNQPQHF

j_gene: TRBJ2-1
abundance: NA
v_gene: TRBV20-1
CDR3aa: CSASALVGNEQFF

j_gene: TRBJ2-7
abundance: NA
v_gene: TRBV5-1
CDR3aa: CASSFPDNSYEQYF

j_gene: TRBJ2-7
abundance: NA
v_gene: TRBV24-1
CDR3aa: CATSPDRGYEQYF

j_gene: TRBJ2-5
abundance: NA
v_gene: TRBV20-1
CDR3aa: CSASPPAARKETQYF

j_gene: TRBJ2-1
abundance: NA
v_gene: TRBV11-2
CDR3aa: CASSLRFGTINEQFF

j_gene: TRBJ2-5
abundance: NA
v_gene: TRBV12-5
CDR3aa: CASGTHRGETQYF

j_gene: TRBJ2-1
abundance: NA
v_gene: TRBV9
CDR3aa: CASSPPGQGLSEQFF

j_gene: TRBJ2-2
abundance: NA
v_gene: TRBV7-6
CDR3aa: CASSLSGGTNTGELFF

j_gene: TRBJ2-7
abundance: NA
v_gene: TRBV29-1
CDR3aa: CSGQGSGHYEQYF

j_gene: TRBJ2-1
abundance: NA
v_gene: TRBV29-1
CDR3aa: CSVVLGNNEQFF

j_gene: TRBJ2-3
abundance: NA
v_gene: TRBV6-2/TRBV6-3
CDR3aa: CASSYRSGDADTQYF

j_gene: TRBJ2-1
abundance: NA
v_gene: TRBV6-1
CDR3aa: CASSEGFMAGGSYNEQFF

j_gene: TRBJ1-5
abundance: NA
v_gene: TRBV15
CDR3aa: CATSRDKVGSNQPQHF

j_gene: TRBJ2-7
abundance: NA
v_gene: TRBV10-3
CDR3aa: CAISKGHEQYF

j_gene: TRBJ2-1
abundance: NA
v_gene: TRBV15
CDR3aa: CATSRATSGAPHNEQFF